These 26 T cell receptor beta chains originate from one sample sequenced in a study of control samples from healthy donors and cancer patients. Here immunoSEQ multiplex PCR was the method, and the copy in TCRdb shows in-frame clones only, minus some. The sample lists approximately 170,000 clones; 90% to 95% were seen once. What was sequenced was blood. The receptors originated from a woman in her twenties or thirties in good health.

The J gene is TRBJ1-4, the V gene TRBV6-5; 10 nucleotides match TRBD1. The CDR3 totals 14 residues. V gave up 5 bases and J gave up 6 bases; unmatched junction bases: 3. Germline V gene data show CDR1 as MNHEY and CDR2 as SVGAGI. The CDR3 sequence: CASSTGTGDEKLFF. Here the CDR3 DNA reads TGTGCCAGCAGTACCGGGACAGGGGATGAAAAACTGTTTTTT.

The CDR3 loop is CASSPPGLAGRYEQYF. DNA of the CDR3: TGTGCCAGCTCACCACCGGGCTTAGCGGGAAGATACGAGCAGTACTTC. The V call is TRBV18, the J call TRBJ2-7; 8 nucleotides agree with TRBD2. V was pared by 0 bases and J by 4 bases, with 8 bases of the junction left unmatched. The CDR3 is 16 amino acids. Germline CDR1 KGHSH, CDR2 LQKENI. The full variable domain, completed using reference TRBV18 and TRBJ2-7, is NAGVMQNPRHLVRRRGQEARLRCSPMKGHSHVYWYRQLPEEGLKFMVYLQKENIIDESGMPKERFSAEFPKEGPSILRIQQVVRGDSAAYFCASSPPGLAGRYEQYFGPGTRLTVT.

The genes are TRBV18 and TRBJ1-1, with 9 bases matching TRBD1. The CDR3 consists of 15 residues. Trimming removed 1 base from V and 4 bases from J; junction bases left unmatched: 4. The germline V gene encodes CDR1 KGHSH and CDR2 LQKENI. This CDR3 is CASSPRRQGGTEAFF. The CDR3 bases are TGTGCCAGCTCACCACGACGACAGGGGGGCACTGAAGCTTTCTTT. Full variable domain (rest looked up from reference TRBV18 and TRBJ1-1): NAGVMQNPRHLVRRRGQEARLRCSPMKGHSHVYWYRQLPEEGLKFMVYLQKENIIDESGMPKERFSAEFPKEGPSILRIQQVVRGDSAAYFCASSPRRQGGTEAFFGQGTRLTVV.

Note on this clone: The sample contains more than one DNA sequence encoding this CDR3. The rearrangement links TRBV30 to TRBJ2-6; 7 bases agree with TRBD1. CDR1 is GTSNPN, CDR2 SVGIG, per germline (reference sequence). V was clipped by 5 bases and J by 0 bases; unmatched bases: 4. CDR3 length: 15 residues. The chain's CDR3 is CAWGRGSSGANVLTF. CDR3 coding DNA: TGTGCCTGGGGCAGGGGGAGCTCTGGGGCCAACGTCCTGACTTTC.

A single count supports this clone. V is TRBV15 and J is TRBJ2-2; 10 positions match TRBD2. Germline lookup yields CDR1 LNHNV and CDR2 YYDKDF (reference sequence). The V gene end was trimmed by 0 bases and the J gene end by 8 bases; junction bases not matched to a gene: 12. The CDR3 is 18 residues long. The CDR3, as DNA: TGTGCCACCAGCAGAGATTCCTGGACTAGCGGTCGGGCGGGGGAGCTGTTTTTT. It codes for CATSRDSWTSGRAGELFF.

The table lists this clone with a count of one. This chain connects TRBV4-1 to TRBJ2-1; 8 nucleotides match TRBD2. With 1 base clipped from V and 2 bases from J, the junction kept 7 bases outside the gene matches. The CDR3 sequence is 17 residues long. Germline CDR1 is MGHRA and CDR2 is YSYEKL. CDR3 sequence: CASSQGDSGGPYNEQFF. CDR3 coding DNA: TGCGCCAGCAGCCAAGGTGATTCGGGAGGGCCCTACAATGAGCAGTTCTTC.

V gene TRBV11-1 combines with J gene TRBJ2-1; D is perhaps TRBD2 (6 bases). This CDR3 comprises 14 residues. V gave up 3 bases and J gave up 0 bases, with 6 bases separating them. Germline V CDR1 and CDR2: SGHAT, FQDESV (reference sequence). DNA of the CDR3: TGTGCCAGCAGCTTCGGGGGCTCCTACAATGAGCAGTTCTTC. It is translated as CASSFGGSYNEQFF.

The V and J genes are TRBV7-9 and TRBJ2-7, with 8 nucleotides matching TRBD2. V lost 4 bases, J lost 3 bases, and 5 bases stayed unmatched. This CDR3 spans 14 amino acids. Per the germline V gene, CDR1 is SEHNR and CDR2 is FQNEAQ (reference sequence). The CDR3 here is CASSSFREGYEQYF. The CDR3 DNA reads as TGTGCCAGCAGCTCCTTCCGGGAGGGCTACGAGCAGTACTTC.

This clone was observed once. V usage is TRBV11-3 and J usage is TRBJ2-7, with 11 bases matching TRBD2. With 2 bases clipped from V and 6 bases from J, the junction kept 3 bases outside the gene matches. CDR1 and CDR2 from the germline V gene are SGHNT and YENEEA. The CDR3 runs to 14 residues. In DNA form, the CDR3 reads TGTGCCAGCAGCTTAACTAGCGGGAGCCTCGAGCAGTACTTC. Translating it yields CASSLTSGSLEQYF.

This CDR3 is CASSPGQGVNYGYTF. CDR3 in DNA: TGTGCCAGCAGCCCGGGACAGGGGGTTAACTATGGCTACACCTTC. This chain links TRBV5-4 with TRBJ1-2; TRBD1 aligns across 11 bases. The CDR3 length is 15 residues. Germline V gene sequence: CDR1 SGHNT, CDR2 YYREEE (reference sequence). The ends lost 4 bases at V and 1 base at J; junction bases unmatched: 3.

CDR3 amino acids: CASSHPLIASGREQYF. CDR3 DNA sequence: TGCGCCAGCAGCCACCCCCTGATAGCTAGCGGGAGGGAGCAGTACTTC. The chain is built from TRBV4-1 and TRBJ2-7; TRBD2 matches at 11 bases. The CDR3 contains 16 residues. With 3 bases clipped from V and 7 bases from J, the junction kept 11 bases outside the gene matches. Per germline, CDR1 MGHRA and CDR2 YSYEKL.

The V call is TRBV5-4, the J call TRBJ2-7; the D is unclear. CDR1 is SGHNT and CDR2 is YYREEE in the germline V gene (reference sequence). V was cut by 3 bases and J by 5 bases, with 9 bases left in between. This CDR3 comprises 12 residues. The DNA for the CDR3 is TGTGCCAGCAGCTCCCCCCCCCACGAGCAGTACTTC. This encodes CASSSPPHEQYF.

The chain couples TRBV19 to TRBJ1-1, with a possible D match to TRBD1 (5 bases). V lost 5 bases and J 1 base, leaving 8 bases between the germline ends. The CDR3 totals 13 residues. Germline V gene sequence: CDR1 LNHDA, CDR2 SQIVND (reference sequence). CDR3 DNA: TGTGCCAGTAGTTATACAGGGAACACTGAAGCTTTCTTT. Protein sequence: CASSYTGNTEAFF.

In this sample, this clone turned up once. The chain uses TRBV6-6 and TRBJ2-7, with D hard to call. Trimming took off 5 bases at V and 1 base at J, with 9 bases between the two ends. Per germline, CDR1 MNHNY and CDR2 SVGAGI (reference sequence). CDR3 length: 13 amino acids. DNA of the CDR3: TGTGCCAGCAGTATTGAAGGGTCCTACGAGCAGTACTTC. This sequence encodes CASSIEGSYEQYF.

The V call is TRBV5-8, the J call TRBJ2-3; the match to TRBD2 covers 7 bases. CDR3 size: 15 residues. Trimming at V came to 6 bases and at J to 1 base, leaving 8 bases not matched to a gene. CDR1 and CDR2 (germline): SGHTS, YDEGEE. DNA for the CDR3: TGTGCCAGCAACCCAGGGCTAGCGGGCACAGATACGCAGTATTTT. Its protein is CASNPGLAGTDTQYF.

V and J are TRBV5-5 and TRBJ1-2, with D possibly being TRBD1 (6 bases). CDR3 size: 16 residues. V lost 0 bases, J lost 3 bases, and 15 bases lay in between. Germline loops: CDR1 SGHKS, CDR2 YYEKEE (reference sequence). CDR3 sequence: CASSLGGQAIDYGYTF. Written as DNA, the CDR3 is TGTGCCAGCAGCTTGGGGGGGCAGGCAATCGACTATGGCTACACCTTC.

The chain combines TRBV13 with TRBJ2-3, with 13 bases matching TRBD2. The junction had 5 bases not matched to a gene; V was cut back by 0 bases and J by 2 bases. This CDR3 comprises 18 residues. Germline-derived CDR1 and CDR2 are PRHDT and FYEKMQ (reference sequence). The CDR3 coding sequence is TGTGCCAGCAGCTTAGGACTAGCGGGAGGGCCCCTCACAGATACGCAGTATTTT. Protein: CASSLGLAGGPLTDTQYF.

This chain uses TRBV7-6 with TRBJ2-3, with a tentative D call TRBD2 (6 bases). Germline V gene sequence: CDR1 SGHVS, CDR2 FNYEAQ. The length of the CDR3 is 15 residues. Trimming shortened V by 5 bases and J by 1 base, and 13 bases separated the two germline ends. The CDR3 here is CASSPLVAGTDTQYF. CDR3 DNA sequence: TGTGCCAGCAGCCCGTTGGTAGCGGGCACAGATACGCAGTATTTT.

CDR3 sequence reads: CASSQEGWTDTDTQYF. For the CDR3, the DNA is TGCGCCAGCAGCCAAGAGGGGTGGACAGACACAGATACGCAGTATTTT. The chain joins TRBV4-1 to TRBJ2-3; D possibly corresponds to TRBD1 (6 bases). The CDR3 sequence is 16 residues long. The V and J ends lost 0 bases and 2 bases respectively, with 12 bases between them. Germline CDR1 and CDR2: MGHRA and YSYEKL.

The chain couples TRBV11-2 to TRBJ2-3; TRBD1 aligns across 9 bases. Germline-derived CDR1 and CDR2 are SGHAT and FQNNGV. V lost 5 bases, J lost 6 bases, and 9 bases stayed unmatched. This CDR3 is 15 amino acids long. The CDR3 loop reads CASSAGTGPFDTQYF. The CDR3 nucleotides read TGTGCCAGCAGCGCCGGGACAGGGCCTTTCGATACGCAGTATTTT.

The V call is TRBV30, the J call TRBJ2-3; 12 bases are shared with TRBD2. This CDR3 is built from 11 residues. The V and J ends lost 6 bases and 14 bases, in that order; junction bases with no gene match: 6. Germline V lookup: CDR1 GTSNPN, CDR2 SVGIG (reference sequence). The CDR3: CACAETSGRYF. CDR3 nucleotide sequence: TGTGCCTGCGCAGAGACTAGCGGGAGGTATTTT.

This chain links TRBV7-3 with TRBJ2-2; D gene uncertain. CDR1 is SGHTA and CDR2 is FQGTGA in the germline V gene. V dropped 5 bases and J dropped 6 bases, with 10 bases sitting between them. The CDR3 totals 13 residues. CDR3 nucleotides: TGTGCCAGCAGCCAGTCGGGCGCCGGGGAGCTGTTTTTT. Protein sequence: CASSQSGAGELFF.

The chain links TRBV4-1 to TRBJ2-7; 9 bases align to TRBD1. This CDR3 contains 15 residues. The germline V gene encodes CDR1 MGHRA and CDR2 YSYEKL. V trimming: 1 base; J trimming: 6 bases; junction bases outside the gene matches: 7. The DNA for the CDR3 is TGCGCCAGCAGCCAAGCTAACAGGGGGCGCTCCGAGCAGTACTTC. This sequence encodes CASSQANRGRSEQYF.

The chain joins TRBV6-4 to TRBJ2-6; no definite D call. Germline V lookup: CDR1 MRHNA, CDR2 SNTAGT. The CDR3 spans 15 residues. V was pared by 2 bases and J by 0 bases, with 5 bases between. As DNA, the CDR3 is TGTGCCAGCAGTGACCAGACCTCTGGGGCCAACGTCCTGACTTTC. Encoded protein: CASSDQTSGANVLTF.

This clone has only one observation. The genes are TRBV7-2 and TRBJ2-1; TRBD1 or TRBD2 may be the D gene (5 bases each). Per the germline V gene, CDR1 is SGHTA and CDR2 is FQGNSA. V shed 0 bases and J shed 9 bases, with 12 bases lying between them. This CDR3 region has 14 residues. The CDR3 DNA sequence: TGTGCCAGCAGCTTAGCAGGGGCGGCGGGTGAGCAGTTCTTC. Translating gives CASSLAGAAGEQFF.

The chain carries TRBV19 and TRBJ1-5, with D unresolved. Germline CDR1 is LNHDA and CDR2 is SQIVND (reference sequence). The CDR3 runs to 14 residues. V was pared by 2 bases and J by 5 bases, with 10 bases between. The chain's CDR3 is CASSISRRDQPQHF. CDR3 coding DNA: TGTGCCAGTAGTATAAGTCGGCGGGATCAGCCCCAGCATTTT.